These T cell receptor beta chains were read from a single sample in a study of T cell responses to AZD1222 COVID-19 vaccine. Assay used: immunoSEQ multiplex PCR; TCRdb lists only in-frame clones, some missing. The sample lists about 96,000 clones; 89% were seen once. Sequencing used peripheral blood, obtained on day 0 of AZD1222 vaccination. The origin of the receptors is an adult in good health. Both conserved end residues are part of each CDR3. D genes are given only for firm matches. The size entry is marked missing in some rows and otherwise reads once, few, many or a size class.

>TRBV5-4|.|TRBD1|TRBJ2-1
TGTGCCAGCAGCAGGGGGCACAATGAGCAGTTCTTC
CASSRGHNEQFF
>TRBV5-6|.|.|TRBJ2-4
TGTGCCAGCAGCCTCCCGGGACTTTCAAACATTCAGTACTTC
CASSLPGLSNIQYF
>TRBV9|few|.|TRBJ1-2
TGTGCCAGCAGCTCGGGACTGCAAGTCTATGGCTACACCTTC
CASSSGLQVYGYTF
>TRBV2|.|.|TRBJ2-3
TGTGCCAGCAGTGAAAGAACCTCCACAGATACGCAGTATTTT
CASSERTSTDTQYF
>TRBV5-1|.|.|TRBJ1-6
TGCGCCAGCAGCCTTCACCTTTGGAGTTCACCCCTCCACTTT
CASSLHLWSSPLHF
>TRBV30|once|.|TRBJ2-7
TGTGCCTGGGGGAGGGGACAAGCCTACGAGCAGTACTTC
CAWGRGQAYEQYF
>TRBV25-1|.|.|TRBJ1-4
TGTGCCAGCAGTCCGCCTCTATCTCCCTGGGATTTTAATGAAAAACTGTTTTTT
CASSPPLSPWDFNEKLFF
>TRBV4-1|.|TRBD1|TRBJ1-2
TGCGCCAGCAGCCGAGGGACAGGGAGCTATGGCTACACCTTC
CASSRGTGSYGYTF
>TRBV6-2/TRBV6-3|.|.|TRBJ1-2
TGTGCCAGCAGTAGGGCCGGCGGCACCTATGGCTACACCTTC
CASSRAGGTYGYTF
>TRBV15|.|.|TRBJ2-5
TGTGCCACCAGCAGAGGGGGCTGGGAGACCCAGTACTTC
CATSRGGWETQYF
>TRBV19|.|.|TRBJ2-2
TGTGCCAGTAGTCCTCAACAGGGGAACACCGGGGAGCTGTTTTTT
CASSPQQGNTGELFF
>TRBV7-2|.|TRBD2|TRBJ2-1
TGTGCCAGCAGCCCGACTAGCGGCTCCTACAATGAGCAGTTCTTC
CASSPTSGSYNEQFF
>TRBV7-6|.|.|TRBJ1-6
TGTGCCAGCAACCTCCGACAGGTTATATCGGTAGCTCATAATTCACCCCTCCACTTT
CASNLRQVISVAHNSPLHF
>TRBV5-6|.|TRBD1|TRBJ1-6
TGTGCCAGCACCTTAACAGGGGGCAGGTCCTATAATTCACCCCTCCACTTT
CASTLTGGRSYNSPLHF
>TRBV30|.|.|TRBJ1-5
TGTGCCTGGAGTGTACGTGGCGGACGGCAGCCCCAGCATTTT
CAWSVRGGRQPQHF
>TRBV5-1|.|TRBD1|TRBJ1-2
TGCGCCAGCAGCCCGGGGACCGGGACAGGGGGTCGGGGCTACACCTTC
CASSPGTGTGGRGYTF
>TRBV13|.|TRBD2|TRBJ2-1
TGTGCCAGCAGCTCCGCTAGCGGAACTTACAATGAGCAGTTCTTC
CASSSASGTYNEQFF
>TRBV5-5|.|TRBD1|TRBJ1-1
TGTGCCAGCAGCCCCCACCCTGGGACAGGATATGAAGCTTTCTTT
CASSPHPGTGYEAFF
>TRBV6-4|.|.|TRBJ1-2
TGTGCCAGCAGTGAGATAGGGGGAGAGGGCTACACCTTC
CASSEIGGEGYTF
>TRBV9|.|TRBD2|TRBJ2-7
TGTGCCAGCAGCGTAGGGACTAGCGGGGGGTTCTACGAGCAGTACTTC
CASSVGTSGGFYEQYF
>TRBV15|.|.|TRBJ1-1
TGTGCCACCTCCAGGGAACAGGCCAACACTGAAGCTTTCTTT
CATSREQANTEAFF
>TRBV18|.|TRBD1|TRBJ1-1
TGTGCCAGCTCACCACTATTGCAGGGGGGGATGAACACTGAAGCTTTCTTT
CASSPLLQGGMNTEAFF
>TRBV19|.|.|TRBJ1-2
TGTGCCAGTAGTATAGGGGAGGGGCTCGGTGGCTACACCTTC
CASSIGEGLGGYTF
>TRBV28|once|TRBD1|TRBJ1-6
TGTGCCAGCAGAATGGACAGGGGGAATTCACCCCTCCACTTT
CASRMDRGNSPLHF
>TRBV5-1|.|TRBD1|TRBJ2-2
TGCGCCAGCAGCCTGGGACAGGTCACCGGGGAGCTGTTTTTT
CASSLGQVTGELFF
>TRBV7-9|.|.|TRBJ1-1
TGTGCCAGCAGCTCCAGCACAGTGAACACTGAAGCTTTCTTT
CASSSSTVNTEAFF
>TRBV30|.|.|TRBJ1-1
TGTGCCTGGAGCCGAAGCTTGAACACTGAAGCTTTCTTT
CAWSRSLNTEAFF
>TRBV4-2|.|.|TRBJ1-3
TGTGCCAGCAGCCAAGATTTTCTGCAGCCCGGAAACACCATATATTTT
CASSQDFLQPGNTIYF
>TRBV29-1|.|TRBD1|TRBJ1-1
TGCAGCGTTGGAGAGAGACAGGGGAGCACTGAAGCTTTCTTT
CSVGERQGSTEAFF
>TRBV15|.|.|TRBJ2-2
TGTGCCACCAGCAGAGATCGTAGGGCAACCGGGGAGCTGTTTTTT
CATSRDRRATGELFF
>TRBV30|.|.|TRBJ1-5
TGTGCCTGGAGTCCCCCAGGGGCCCCTCAGCCCCAGCATTTT
CAWSPPGAPQPQHF
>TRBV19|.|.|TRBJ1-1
TGTGCCAGTAGTTTGGATGGGTATGGGGGTTTGACCGAAGCTTTCTTT
CASSLDGYGGLTEAFF
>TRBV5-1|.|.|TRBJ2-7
TGCGCCAGCAGTCTGGAGTCGGGGGCTGTGCGCGAGCAGTACTTC
CASSLESGAVREQYF
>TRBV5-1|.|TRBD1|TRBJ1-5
TGCGCCAGCAGCGAGGGGGCCACAAGCAATCAGCCCCAGCATTTT
CASSEGATSNQPQHF
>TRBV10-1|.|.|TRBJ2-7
TGCGCCAGCAGTCGGGCTCCAGGGCCCTACGAGCAGTACTTC
CASSRAPGPYEQYF
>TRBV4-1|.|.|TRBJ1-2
TGCGCCAGCAGCCAAGATCTGGCGGGGTATGGCTACACCTTC
CASSQDLAGYGYTF
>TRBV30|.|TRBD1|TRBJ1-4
TGTGCCTGGAGTGTAAATAGGGGACAGCGACCAGAAAAACTGTTTTTT
CAWSVNRGQRPEKLFF